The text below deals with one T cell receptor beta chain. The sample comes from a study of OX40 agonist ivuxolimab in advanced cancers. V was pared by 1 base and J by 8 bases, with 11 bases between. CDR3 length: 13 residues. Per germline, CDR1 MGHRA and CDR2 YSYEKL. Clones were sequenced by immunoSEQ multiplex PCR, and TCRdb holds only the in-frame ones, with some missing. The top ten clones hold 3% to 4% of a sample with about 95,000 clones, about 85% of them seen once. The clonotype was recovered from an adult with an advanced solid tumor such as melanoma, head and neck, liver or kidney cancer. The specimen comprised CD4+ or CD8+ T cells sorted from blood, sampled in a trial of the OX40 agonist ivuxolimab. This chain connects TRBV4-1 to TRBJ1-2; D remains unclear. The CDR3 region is CASSQVGREGYTF. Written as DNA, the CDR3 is TGCGCCAGCAGCCAAGTGGGCAGAGAGGGCTACACCTTC.